This is a list of T cell receptor beta chains from one sample in a study of cytomegalovirus exposure and HLA in healthy donors. Profiling relied on immunoSEQ multiplex PCR, and the TCRdb table lists in-frame clones only, not all of them. The sample records tens of thousands of clones, about four fifths being singletons. Sample: PBMCs. These receptors came from a woman aged 18-30 years in good health and CMV-seropositive. CDR3s include the opening cysteine and the closing phenylalanine or tryptophan. The order of the fields is J gene, clone size, D gene, V gene, CDR3 protein, CDR3 DNA. The D gene is left open where the match is weak. Clone size is given for some rows only: seen once, a few or many times, or a class if the clone is expanded.

J gene: TRBJ1-2; clone size: -; D gene: -; V gene: TRBV7-9; CDR3 protein: CASSLQDINYGYTF; CDR3 DNA: TGTGCCAGCAGCTTACAGGACATCAACTATGGCTACACCTTC
J gene: TRBJ1-6; clone size: -; D gene: TRBD1; V gene: TRBV5-5; CDR3 protein: CASSTLTGNYNSPLHF; CDR3 DNA: TGTGCCAGCAGCACATTGACAGGGAATTATAATTCACCCCTCCACTTT
J gene: TRBJ2-7; clone size: -; D gene: TRBD1; V gene: TRBV18; CDR3 protein: CASSPYDREREQYF; CDR3 DNA: TGTGCCAGCTCACCGTACGACAGGGAGAGGGAGCAGTACTTC
J gene: TRBJ2-7; clone size: many; D gene: TRBD1; V gene: TRBV5-6; CDR3 protein: CASSSLYRGAYEQYF; CDR3 DNA: TGTGCCAGCAGCTCCCTGTACAGGGGGGCCTACGAGCAGTACTTC
J gene: TRBJ2-3; clone size: -; D gene: TRBD1; V gene: TRBV5-1; CDR3 protein: CASSLGSTGGNTDTQYF; CDR3 DNA: TGCGCCAGCAGCTTGGGGTCAACAGGGGGCAACACAGATACGCAGTATTTT
J gene: TRBJ2-4; clone size: -; D gene: -; V gene: TRBV7-9; CDR3 protein: CASSSPGGSAKNIQYF; CDR3 DNA: TGTGCCAGCAGCTCCCCCGGGGGATCTGCCAAAAACATTCAGTACTTC
J gene: TRBJ2-5; clone size: few; D gene: -; V gene: TRBV27; CDR3 protein: CASSFTGLETQYF; CDR3 DNA: TGTGCCAGCAGTTTTACAGGGTTAGAGACCCAGTACTTC
J gene: TRBJ1-5; clone size: once; D gene: TRBD1; V gene: TRBV2; CDR3 protein: CASQGQAIRSSQPQHF; CDR3 DNA: TGTGCCAGCCAGGGACAGGCAATCCGTAGTAGTCAGCCCCAGCATTTT
J gene: TRBJ2-5; clone size: -; D gene: TRBD1; V gene: TRBV27; CDR3 protein: CASSLSAGRGRGETQYF; CDR3 DNA: TGTGCCAGCAGTTTATCGGCGGGCAGGGGGCGAGGAGAGACCCAGTACTTC
J gene: TRBJ1-4; clone size: -; D gene: -; V gene: TRBV7-3; CDR3 protein: CASSPTGIVREKLFF; CDR3 DNA: TGTGCCAGCAGCCCCACAGGGATCGTTCGGGAAAAACTGTTTTTT
J gene: TRBJ1-1; clone size: -; D gene: -; V gene: TRBV2; CDR3 protein: CASSQSARGTEAFF; CDR3 DNA: TGTGCCAGCTCCCAGTCCGCGAGAGGGACTGAAGCTTTCTTT
J gene: TRBJ2-2; clone size: -; D gene: -; V gene: TRBV7-3; CDR3 protein: CASSDRDAWGAGELFF; CDR3 DNA: TGTGCCAGCAGTGACCGGGACGCCTGGGGGGCCGGGGAGCTGTTTTTT
J gene: TRBJ2-7; clone size: -; D gene: -; V gene: TRBV6-1; CDR3 protein: CASSEAGVSIHEQYF; CDR3 DNA: TGTGCCAGCAGTGAAGCCGGGGTCTCCATCCACGAGCAGTACTTC
J gene: TRBJ2-7; clone size: -; D gene: TRBD2; V gene: TRBV18; CDR3 protein: CASSPSVTSGGYLYEQYF; CDR3 DNA: TGTGCCAGCTCACCATCAGTGACTAGCGGGGGGTATCTTTACGAGCAGTACTTC
J gene: TRBJ1-2; clone size: -; D gene: -; V gene: TRBV13; CDR3 protein: CASSPQGNGYTF; CDR3 DNA: TGTGCCAGCAGCCCACAGGGAAATGGCTACACCTTC
J gene: TRBJ1-2; clone size: -; D gene: TRBD1; V gene: TRBV7-2; CDR3 protein: CASRTTGAGANYGYTF; CDR3 DNA: TGTGCCAGCAGAACAACAGGGGCCGGAGCTAACTATGGCTACACCTTC
J gene: TRBJ2-5; clone size: -; D gene: TRBD2; V gene: TRBV4-2; CDR3 protein: CASRQRLAGGQETQYF; CDR3 DNA: TGTGCCAGCAGACAAAGACTAGCGGGGGGCCAAGAGACCCAGTACTTC
J gene: TRBJ1-5; clone size: -; D gene: TRBD1; V gene: TRBV9; CDR3 protein: CASSVGQGRNQPQHF; CDR3 DNA: TGTGCCAGCAGCGTCGGACAGGGGCGCAATCAGCCCCAGCATTTT
J gene: TRBJ2-7; clone size: -; D gene: -; V gene: TRBV2; CDR3 protein: CASQQESYEQYF; CDR3 DNA: TGTGCCAGCCAACAGGAGTCCTACGAGCAGTACTTC
J gene: TRBJ2-7; clone size: -; D gene: -; V gene: TRBV28; CDR3 protein: CASSSFDSSYEQYF; CDR3 DNA: TGTGCCAGCAGTTCGTTCGACAGCTCCTACGAGCAGTACTTC
J gene: TRBJ2-5; clone size: -; D gene: -; V gene: TRBV29-1; CDR3 protein: CSGREQGIQETQYF; CDR3 DNA: TGCAGCGGCCGTGAACAGGGTATACAAGAGACCCAGTACTTC
J gene: TRBJ2-2; clone size: -; D gene: TRBD2; V gene: TRBV2; CDR3 protein: CASSERLAGAGRELFF; CDR3 DNA: TGTGCCAGCAGTGAACGTCTAGCGGGTGCCGGTCGGGAGCTGTTTTTT
J gene: TRBJ2-5; clone size: -; D gene: -; V gene: TRBV7-9; CDR3 protein: CASSLVGREETQYF; CDR3 DNA: TGTGCCAGCAGCTTAGTCGGCAGGGAAGAGACCCAGTACTTC